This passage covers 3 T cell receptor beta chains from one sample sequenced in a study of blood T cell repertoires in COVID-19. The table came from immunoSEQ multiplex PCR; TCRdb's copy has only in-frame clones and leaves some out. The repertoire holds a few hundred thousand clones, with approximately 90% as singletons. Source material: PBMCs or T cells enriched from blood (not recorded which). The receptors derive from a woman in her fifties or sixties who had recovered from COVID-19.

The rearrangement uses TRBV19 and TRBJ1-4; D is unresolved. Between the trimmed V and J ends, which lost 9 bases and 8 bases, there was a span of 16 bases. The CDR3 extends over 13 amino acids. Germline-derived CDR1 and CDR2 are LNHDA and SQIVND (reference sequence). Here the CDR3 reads CASHLYGSEKLFF. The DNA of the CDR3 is TGTGCCAGCCACCTTTACGGGTCCGAAAAACTGTTTTTT.

The CDR3, as DNA: TGTGCCAGCAGTCCGTACAGGGTAGGTCAGCCCCAGCATTTT. This sequence encodes CASSPYRVGQPQHF. The V call is TRBV28, the J call TRBJ1-5, with D possibly matching TRBD1 (6 bases). The V end was cut by 5 bases, the J end by 6 bases, with 14 bases between. The CDR3 consists of 14 residues. The germline V gene encodes CDR1 MDHEN and CDR2 SYDVKM.

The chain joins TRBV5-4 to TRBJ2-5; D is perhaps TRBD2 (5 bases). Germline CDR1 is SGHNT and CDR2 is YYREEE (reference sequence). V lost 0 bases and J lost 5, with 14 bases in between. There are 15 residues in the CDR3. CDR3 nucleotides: TGTGCCAGCAGCTTGGCGTCTAGCAGGTCCGAGACCCAGTACTTC. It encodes CASSLASSRSETQYF. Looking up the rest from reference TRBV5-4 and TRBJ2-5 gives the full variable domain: ETGVTQSPTHLIKTRGQQVTLRCSSQSGHNTVSWYQQALGQGPQFIFQYYREEENGRGNFPPRFSGLQFPNYSSELNVNALELDDSALYLCASSLASSRSETQYFGPGTRLLVL.